The clone carrying this T cell receptor beta chain was seen repeatedly, ten times or more. What it binds is unknown. The identical CDR3 is also encoded by other nucleotide sequences in the sample. Germline V gene data show CDR1 as SQVTM and CDR2 as ANQGSEA. This CDR3 is built from 12 residues. The ends lost 4 bases at V and 2 bases at J; junction bases unmatched: 1. Expressed TCRB transcripts were sequenced because the entire RNA isolate underwent reverse transcription. Sequenced by immunoSEQ multiplex PCR; TCRdb stores in-frame clones only, minus some. This sample yields 400,000 or so clones, of which 9.5% to 10% are seen a single time; less than 0.65% belongs to the top ten. These data belong to a study of beta chain features in type 1 diabetes. Study-level findings and limits: The VDJ junctions of type 1 diabetes patients carried fewer insertions and more deletions. Across all four CD4+ subsets, people with type 1 diabetes showed modestly shorter TCRB CDR3s. PCR might preferentially amplify shorter templates, equally in patients and controls.

Sequenced sample: central memory CD4+ T cells from blood. This chain connects TRBV29-1 to TRBJ1-2, with 7 nucleotides matching TRBD1. This receptor was obtained from a man aged 25 to 40 with type 1 diabetes. The CDR3 sequence: CSVGGQNYGYTF. The CDR3 DNA is TGCAGCGTTGGGGGACAGAACTATGGCTACACCTTC.